This T cell receptor beta chain was retrieved from a study of kidney transplant recipient with SARS-CoV-2 infection. As concerns this clonotype: A read error may be the cause here, since a much bigger clone is one base away.

MiXCR, applied by TCRdb to the reads, yields one record per CDR3 protein. The sample shows 250,000 or so distinct CDR3 sequences, 29% of them seen only once. The germline V gene has CDR1 GTSNPN and CDR2 SVGIG (reference sequence). This CDR3 is 15 amino acids long. V is TRBV30 and J is TRBJ1-6; perhaps TRBD1 as D (5 bases). The sequence was collected from a male patient in his 30s who had COVID-19 and was a kidney transplant recipient. Some T cells may be provided by the graft donor. The source material was a blood sample, sampled at baseline and between days 110 and 120 from a kidney transplant recipient. The CDR3 spells CARSGRVAYNSPLHF. The CDR3 DNA reads as TGTGCCCGGAGTGGCAGGGTCGCCTATAATTCACCCCTCCACTTT.